This T cell receptor (beta chain) was recorded in a study of T cell changes during pregnancy in multiple sclerosis. This CDR3 has 14 residues. The V gene's germline CDR1 is LNHDA and CDR2 SQIVND (reference sequence). The V end lost 1 base, the J end lost 6 bases, and 10 bases lay between the germline ends. The table came from immunoSEQ multiplex PCR; TCRdb's copy has only in-frame clones and leaves some out. The table lists about 68,000 clones, just over 90% of them singletons. The rearrangement uses TRBV19 and TRBJ2-1; D unclear. This clonotype originated in a female donor with multiple sclerosis, enrolled in a pregnancy study. Specimen: peripheral blood, collected in the third trimester of pregnancy. CDR3 nucleotide sequence: TGTGCCAGTAGTATAGCGGCGGTATTCAATGAGCAGTTCTTC. As protein: CASSIAAVFNEQFF.